A selection of T cell receptor beta chains follows, all from one sample in a study of tumor-infiltrating lymphocytes in primary liver carcinoma. TCRdb processed the multiplex PCR reads anew with MiXCR; each CDR3 protein has one entry. The table includes approximately 330,000 distinct CDR3 sequences, approximately 65% detected once. Sequenced sample: peripheral blood. Receptors originate from a man aged 35 to 55 with primary liver carcinoma and hepatitis B virus infection. Each CDR3 is given with its conserved first and last residue. A D gene is named only where the DNA matches it firmly. A row's size may be missing; if present it is once, few, many or a size class.

j_gene,abundance,v_gene,d_gene,CDR3aa,CDR3nt
TRBJ1-5,.,TRBV19,.,CASNVEPQHF,TGTGCCAGCAACGTAGAGCCCCAGCATTTT
TRBJ1-2,.,TRBV5-4,.,CANSLTAGDGYTF,TGTGCCAACAGCTTGACAGCGGGGGATGGCTACACCTTC
TRBJ2-3,.,TRBV7-9,TRBD1,CASSQGPVRDREGNTQYF,TGTGCCAGCAGTCAAGGCCCCGTTCGGGACAGGGAGGGGAATACGCAGTATTTT
TRBJ1-2,.,TRBV6-1,.,CASTPGDSPSLNYGYTF,TGTGCCAGCACCCCGGGAGACAGCCCTTCCCTCAACTATGGCTACACCTTC
TRBJ1-3,.,TRBV30,.,CAWSTSSGNTIYF,TGTGCCTGGAGTACTAGCTCTGGAAACACCATATATTTT
TRBJ2-5,.,TRBV20-1,TRBD2,CSARPASGRMEETQYF,TGCAGTGCTCGCCCCGCTAGCGGGAGAATGGAAGAGACCCAGTACTTC
TRBJ1-1,.,TRBV10-3,.,CAISGRTSEAFF,TGTGCCATCAGCGGCAGGACCTCGGAAGCTTTCTTT
TRBJ2-1,many,TRBV4-1,TRBD1,CASSPRQGGYNEQFF,TGCGCCAGCAGCCCACGACAGGGGGGTTACAATGAGCAGTTCTTC
TRBJ2-4,.,TRBV6-1,.,CASGGGQKNIQYF,TGTGCCAGCGGTGGAGGACAGAAAAACATTCAGTACTTC
TRBJ1-1,few,TRBV6-5,TRBD1,CASSYSRQGALAFF,TGTGCCAGCAGTTACTCGAGACAGGGGGCATTGGCTTTCTTT
TRBJ2-7,few,TRBV5-1,TRBD1,CASRPDRSTYEQYF,TGCGCCAGCAGACCGGACAGGAGTACCTACGAGCAGTACTTC
TRBJ2-1,.,TRBV11-2,TRBD2,CASSRRRGGGNEKFF,TGTGCCAGCAGCCGGCGGAGGGGCGGGGGGAATGAGAAGTTCTTC
TRBJ2-5,few,TRBV5-1,TRBD1,CASSSRGQIQETQYF,TGCGCCAGCAGCTCAAGGGGACAGATCCAAGAGACCCAGTACTTC
TRBJ1-2,few,TRBV7-9,.,CASSLITGISHGYTF,TGTGCCAGCAGCTTAATCACAGGGATTAGCCATGGCTACACCTTC
TRBJ2-2,once,TRBV6-1,TRBD2,CASIEGILAGVAGELFF,TGTGCCAGCATTGAAGGAATATTAGCGGGAGTGGCCGGGGAGCTGTTTTTT
TRBJ2-3,many,TRBV28,.,CASSSRIGADTQYF,TGTGCCAGCAGTTCCCGAATCGGCGCAGATACGCAGTATTTT
TRBJ2-7,.,TRBV5-4,.,CASSPVGDEQYF,TGTGCCAGCAGCCCCGTTGGGGACGAGCAGTACTTC
TRBJ2-5,.,TRBV11-3,TRBD2,CASSRGLAETQYF,TGTGCCAGCAGCCGTGGACTAGCGGAGACTCAGTACTTC
TRBJ1-1,few,TRBV11-2,.,CASGPRGGGNNEAFF,TGTGCCAGCGGCCCTCGAGGCGGAGGGAACAATGAAGCTTTCTTT
TRBJ2-1,few,TRBV6-2/TRBV6-3,TRBD1,CASSYAGQGNGQFF,TGTGCCAGCAGTTACGCGGGACAGGGTAATGGGCAGTTCTTC
TRBJ1-6,.,TRBV7-3,.,CASSSSGAGSPLHF,TGTGCCAGCAGCTCCTCCGGGGCAGGTTCACCCCTCCACTTT
TRBJ2-2,.,TRBV5-4,TRBD1,CASDKGTGQSGELFF,TGTGCCAGCGATAAAGGGACAGGCCAATCCGGGGAGCTGTTTTTT
TRBJ2-7,.,TRBV13,.,CASSSVTYEQYF,TGTGCCAGCAGCTCCGTAACCTACGAGCAGTACTTC
TRBJ1-3,.,TRBV13,TRBD1,CASRSQGSGNTIYF,TGTGCCAGCAGATCACAGGGGTCTGGAAACACCATATATTTT
TRBJ1-2,many,TRBV5-4,.,CASSLGRPAFYTF,TGTGCCAGCAGCTTGGGTCGCCCTGCCTTCTACACCTTC
TRBJ1-2,.,TRBV6-6,TRBD1,CATGHGTGDNYGYTF,TGTGCCACCGGCCATGGGACAGGAGATAACTATGGCTACACCTTC
TRBJ2-3,.,TRBV11-2,.,CASSLAFAGVKYTQYF,TGTGCCAGCAGCTTAGCGTTCGCTGGCGTGAAATATACTCAGTATTTT
TRBJ2-3,.,TRBV28,.,CASSPERVKDTQYF,TGTGCCAGCAGTCCTGAGAGAGTCAAAGATACGCAGTATTTT
TRBJ2-1,few,TRBV7-9,TRBD1,CASSLRSQGASYNEQFF,TGTGCCAGCAGCTTAAGGTCACAGGGGGCGTCATACAATGAGCAGTTCTTC
TRBJ1-5,once,TRBV28,.,CASSRRMVNQPQHF,TGTGCCAGCAGTCGTAGAATGGTCAATCAGCCCCAGCATTTT
TRBJ1-2,few,TRBV6-2/TRBV6-3,TRBD1,CASSYSDRGKTNYGYTF,TGTGCCAGCAGTTACTCGGACAGGGGGAAGACTAACTATGGCTACACCTTC
TRBJ1-5,.,TRBV28,.,CASSQRTVNQPQHF,TGTGCCAGCAGCCAACGGACAGTCAATCAGCCCCAGCATTTT
TRBJ2-3,few,TRBV6-1,TRBD2,CASILTNGRAADTQYF,TGTGCCAGCATTTTAACTAACGGGAGGGCCGCGGATACGCAGTATTTT
TRBJ1-4,.,TRBV12-3/TRBV12-4,.,CASSYGSLDEKLFF,TGTGCCAGCAGTTATGGCAGCCTCGATGAAAAACTGTTTTTT
TRBJ2-2,.,TRBV2,.,CASKRLNTGELFF,TGTGCCAGCAAAAGGCTGAACACCGGGGAGCTGTTTTTT
TRBJ2-7,.,TRBV6-2/TRBV6-3,.,CACGHPGSSYEQYF,TGTGCCTGCGGCCATCCAGGGAGCTCCTACGAGCAGTACTTC
TRBJ2-7,.,TRBV5-1,TRBD2,CASSFYSGRSYEQYF,TGCGCCAGCAGCTTTTATAGCGGGAGGTCCTACGAGCAGTACTTC
TRBJ2-1,.,TRBV11-2,TRBD2,CASSLAAGGPHDEQFF,TGTGCCAGCAGCTTAGCGGCGGGAGGGCCTCACGATGAGCAGTTCTTT
TRBJ1-1,.,TRBV6-5,.,CASNNRDTVEAIF,TGTGCCAGCAACAACCGGGACACCGTGGAAGCTATCTTT